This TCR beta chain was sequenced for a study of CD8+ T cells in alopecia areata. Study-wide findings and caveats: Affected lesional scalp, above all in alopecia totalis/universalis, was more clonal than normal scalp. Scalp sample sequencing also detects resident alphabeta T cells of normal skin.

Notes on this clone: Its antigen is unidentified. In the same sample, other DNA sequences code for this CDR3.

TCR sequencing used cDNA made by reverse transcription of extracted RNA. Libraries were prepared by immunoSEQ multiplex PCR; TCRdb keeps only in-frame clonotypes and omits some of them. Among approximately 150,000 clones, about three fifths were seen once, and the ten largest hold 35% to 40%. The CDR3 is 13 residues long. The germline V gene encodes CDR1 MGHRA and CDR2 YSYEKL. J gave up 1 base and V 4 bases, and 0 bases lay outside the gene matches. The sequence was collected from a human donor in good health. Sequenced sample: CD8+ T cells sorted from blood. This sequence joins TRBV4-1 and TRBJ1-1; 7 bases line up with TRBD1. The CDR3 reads CASSPGGNTEAFF. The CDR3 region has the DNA TGCGCCAGCAGCCCAGGGGGGAACACTGAAGCTTTCTTT.